What follows are 16 T cell receptor beta chains derived from one specimen sequenced in a study of cytomegalovirus exposure and HLA in healthy donors. PCR primers comprised 60 Vbeta and 13 Jbeta primers. TCRdb keeps only in-frame clones here, not all; method: immunoSEQ multiplex PCR. The sample contains about 130,000 clones, approximately 85% of which appear only once. Sequenced material: PBMCs. The receptors were gathered from a boy aged 10-17 years in good health and CMV-seronegative.

The V and J genes are TRBV4-3 and TRBJ2-1; the match to TRBD1 covers 7 bases. The CDR3 spans 17 residues. Trimming removed 4 bases from V and 5 bases from J; junction bases left unmatched: 14. Germline CDR1 reads LGHNA; CDR2 reads YSLEER. The CDR3 nucleotides are TGCGCCAGCAGCCCCCAACCTCAAGACAGGGTTGACAATGAGCAGTTCTTC. This gives the protein CASSPQPQDRVDNEQFF.

V usage is TRBV5-1 and J usage is TRBJ2-7; TRBD2 might be the D (5 bases). Germline CDR1 SGHRS, CDR2 YFSETQ. V lost 0 bases to trimming and J lost 3 bases, with 19 bases between them. The CDR3 has 17 amino acids. In DNA, the CDR3 is TGCGCCAGCAGCTTGGGACTAATAGGAGGAGCAAACTACGAGCAGTACTTC. Encoded protein: CASSLGLIGGANYEQYF. Based on the CDR3 plus reference TRBV5-1 and TRBJ2-7, the full variable domain is KAGVTQTPRYLIKTRGQQVTLSCSPISGHRSVSWYQQTPGQGLQFLFEYFSETQRNKGNFPGRFSGRQFSNSRSEMNVSTLELGDSALYLCASSLGLIGGANYEQYFGPGTRLTVT.

J is TRBJ2-1 and V is TRBV14; D is perhaps TRBD1 (6 bases). This CDR3 is 15 amino acids long. V was shortened by 6 bases and J by 3 bases, with 15 bases between the two germline ends. The germline CDR1 and CDR2 sequences are SGHDN and FVKESK. Here the CDR3 reads CASSHYRELYNEQFF. In DNA form, the CDR3 reads TGTGCCAGCAGTCATTACAGGGAACTCTACAATGAGCAGTTCTTC.

The chain couples TRBV4-1 to TRBJ2-5; weak D call: TRBD1 (6 bases). The CDR3 extends over 15 amino acids. Looked up from germline, CDR1 is MGHRA and CDR2 is YSYEKL. The ends were cut back, 3 bases at V and 4 bases at J, with 15 bases in the middle. CDR3 sequence reads: CASSHGDTNLETQYF. DNA of the CDR3: TGCGCCAGCAGCCACGGGGACACAAATTTAGAGACCCAGTACTTC.

In this sample, this clone turned up once. The CDR3 DNA sequence: TGTGCCAGTAGTAGGCTAGCGGGGGGGGAGACCCAGTACTTC. Translating it yields CASSRLAGGETQYF. The chain combines TRBV19 with TRBJ2-5, with 12 positions matching TRBD2. Germline V gene data show CDR1 as LNHDA and CDR2 as SQIVND (reference sequence). V trimming: 4 bases; J trimming: 5 bases; junction bases outside the gene matches: 2. The CDR3 has 14 amino acids.

The J gene is TRBJ2-2, the V gene TRBV27; D unresolved. The CDR3 has 14 amino acids. Germline V gene data show CDR1 as MNHEY and CDR2 as SMNVEV (reference sequence). V was clipped by 3 bases and J by 2 bases, with 7 bases between them. The CDR3 DNA is TGTGCCAGCAGTTTCGTTGTCAACACCGGGGAGCTGTTTTTT. As protein: CASSFVVNTGELFF.

A word on this clone: At one end the junction does not follow the germline gene, possibly because of a read error. V is TRBV6-4 and J is TRBJ1-2, with a tentative D call TRBD1 (5 bases). The CDR3 consists of 14 residues. The germline V gene has CDR1 MRHNA and CDR2 SNTAGT. The CDR3 bases are TGTGCCAGCAGTGTGGGGGGGGTCTACTATGGCTACCCCTTC. This sequence encodes CASSVGGVYYGYPF.

Only a few counts were recorded for this clone. The J gene is TRBJ2-7, the V gene TRBV27, with D possibly TRBD1 on 5 matching bases. The germline CDR1 and CDR2 sequences are MNHEY and SMNVEV (reference sequence). V shed 5 bases and J shed 1 base, with 12 bases lying between them. This CDR3 comprises 14 residues. The CDR3, as DNA: TGTGCCAGCAGTCCCCAGACAGTATCCTACGAGCAGTACTTC. Translated: CASSPQTVSYEQYF.

V usage is TRBV18 and J usage is TRBJ1-5; 8 nucleotides agree with TRBD1. The CDR3 contains 15 residues. CDR1 and CDR2 from the germline V gene are KGHSH and LQKENI. V trimming: 1 base; J trimming: 3 bases; junction bases outside the gene matches: 2. The CDR3 DNA reads TGTGCCAGCTCACCACGGGACAGGATCAATCAGCCCCAGCATTTT. It encodes CASSPRDRINQPQHF.

The chain combines TRBV2 with TRBJ2-7, with 8 positions matching TRBD2. CDR3 length: 13 residues. Per the germline V gene, CDR1 is SNHLY and CDR2 is FYNNEI. The trim removed 4 bases at V and 3 bases at J, leaving 2 bases unmatched. DNA of the CDR3: TGTGCCAGCAGTGCGGGAGGGGACTACGAGCAGTACTTC. Its translation is CASSAGGDYEQYF.

This clone appeared once. The chain links TRBV14 to TRBJ1-1; D is ambiguous. Trimming left V 0 bases short and J 6 bases short, with 8 bases between. The germline CDR1 and CDR2 sequences are SGHDN and FVKESK. The CDR3 is made up of 13 amino acids. The DNA of the CDR3 is TGTGCCAGCAGCCAAGACGCCGGTCCTGAAGCTTTCTTT. Translated: CASSQDAGPEAFF.

V and J are TRBV15 and TRBJ2-7, with 8 nucleotides matching TRBD1. Germline V CDR1 and CDR2: LNHNV, YYDKDF (reference sequence). This CDR3 is built from 14 residues. With 0 bases clipped from V and 3 bases from J, the junction kept 1 base outside the gene matches. CDR3 in DNA: TGTGCCACCAGCAGAGAACAGGGGGGCTACGAGCAGTACTTC. Translating it yields CATSREQGGYEQYF.

The V gene is TRBV5-1, the J gene TRBJ2-2, with TRBD2 matching 8 bases. The germline CDR1 and CDR2 sequences are SGHRS and YFSETQ. The CDR3 spans 17 residues. The V and J ends lost 1 base and 1 base, in that order; junction bases with no gene match: 6. CDR3 in DNA: TGCGCCAGCAGCTTGCAGCTAGCGGGCGAGAACACCGGGGAGCTGTTTTTT. Protein product: CASSLQLAGENTGELFF.

Here the CDR3 DNA reads TGTGCCAGCAGCTTCATGGAGACCCAGTACTTC. Translation: CASSFMETQYF. The chain combines TRBV5-6 with TRBJ2-5; no clear D. CDR3 length: 11 residues. V lost 2 bases and J 5 bases, leaving 4 bases between the germline ends. Per germline, CDR1 SGHDT and CDR2 YYEEEE. Looking up the rest from reference TRBV5-6 and TRBJ2-5 gives the full variable domain: DAGVTQSPTHLIKTRGQQVTLRCSPKSGHDTVSWYQQALGQGPQFIFQYYEEEERQRGNFPDRFSGHQFPNYSSELNVNALLLGDSALYLCASSFMETQYFGPGTRLLVL.

The chain has TRBV30 and TRBJ1-2, with a weak D call TRBD1 (6 bases). With 0 bases removed from V and 8 bases from J, the gap between germline ends came to 34 bases. Germline V gene sequence: CDR1 GTSNPN, CDR2 SVGIG (reference sequence). The CDR3 contains 20 residues. The CDR3 nucleotides are TGTGCCTGGAGTGTACCCAATCCGGTACTCAGACAGGCGGGCTATGCGGGCTACACCTTC. Translating gives CAWSVPNPVLRQAGYAGYTF.

The rearrangement joins TRBV7-2 to TRBJ2-5; D is uncertain. Trimming took 1 base from V and 3 from J, leaving 9 bases between them. CDR3 length: 14 amino acids. Germline V gene data show CDR1 as SGHTA and CDR2 as FQGNSA. The CDR3 loop reads CASSLVAVEETQYF. The CDR3 nucleotides read TGTGCCAGCAGCTTAGTGGCAGTCGAAGAGACCCAGTACTTC.